This section outlines one T cell receptor beta chain sequence together with its context. Its target is not known. The source of the sample is a study of cytomegalovirus exposure and HLA in healthy donors. The V end was cut by 4 bases, the J end by 3 bases, with 16 bases between. From germline, CDR1 is SGDLS and CDR2 YYNGEE. This CDR3 contains 15 residues. Study findings and constraints: It was reported that TCR beta sequences correctly inferred the HLA-A and HLA-B alleles for most subjects.

PCR primers comprised 60 Vbeta and 13 Jbeta primers. Sequencing was performed with immunoSEQ multiplex PCR; in TCRdb, only in-frame clones are kept and a portion is missing. The sample has around 100,000 clones, roughly 85% seen once; the top ten hold 5% to 6.5%. The V gene is TRBV9, the J gene TRBJ1-2; a weak D match, TRBD1 (6 bases). Sequences were obtained from PBMCs. The TCR comes from a man aged 55-75 years in good health and CMV-seropositive. CDR3 coding DNA: TGTGCCAGCAGCCCCCCAGGGGCCAGGGACTATGGCTACACCTTC. Translating gives CASSPPGARDYGYTF.